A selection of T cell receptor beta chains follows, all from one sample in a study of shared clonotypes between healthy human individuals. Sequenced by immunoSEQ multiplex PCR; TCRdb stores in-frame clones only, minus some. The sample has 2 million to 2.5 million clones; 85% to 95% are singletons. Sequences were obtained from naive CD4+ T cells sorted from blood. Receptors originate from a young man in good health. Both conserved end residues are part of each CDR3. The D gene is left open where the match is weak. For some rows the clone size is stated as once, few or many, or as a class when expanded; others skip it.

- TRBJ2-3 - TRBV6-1 TGTGCCAGCAGTGAATGGGCTAGCAGAGATACGCAGTATTTT CASSEWASRDTQYF
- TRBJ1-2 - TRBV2 TGTGCCAGCAGTGTGGAGGAGGAAGGCTACACCTTC CASSVEEEGYTF
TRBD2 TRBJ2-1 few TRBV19 TGTGCCAGTAGTATTGGACTAGCAGCCCGTCGAAATGAGCAGTTCTTC CASSIGLAARRNEQFF
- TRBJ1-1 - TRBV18 TGTGCCAGCTCACCATCGAGTGCCAGTGACACTGAAGCTTTCTTT CASSPSSASDTEAFF
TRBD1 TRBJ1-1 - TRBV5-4 TGTGCCAGCAGCTGGAGATCCTACGCAGGGGGGGTGAACACTGAAGCTTTCTTT CASSWRSYAGGVNTEAFF
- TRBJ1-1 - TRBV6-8 TGTGCCAGCAGACGCCGCGAGGAAGCTTTCTTT CASRRREEAFF
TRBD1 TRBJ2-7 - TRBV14 TGTGCCAGCAGCCCCGGACAGGGGGGGGAGCAGTACTTC CASSPGQGGEQYF
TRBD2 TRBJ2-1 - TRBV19 TGTGCCAGTAGGGGACTAGGGACCTACAATGAGCAGTTCTTC CASRGLGTYNEQFF
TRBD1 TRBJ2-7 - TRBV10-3 TGTGCCATCAGATTACAGGGGGCCTTCGAGCAGTACTTC CAIRLQGAFEQYF
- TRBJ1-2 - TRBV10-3 TGTGCCATCAGTGGGACAGATAACTATGGCTACACCTTC CAISGTDNYGYTF
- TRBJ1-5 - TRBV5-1 TGCGCCAGCAGCTTGGGGACAGTCAATCAGCCCCAGCATTTT CASSLGTVNQPQHF
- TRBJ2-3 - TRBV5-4 TGTGCCAGCAGCTTGGCAGGGCTCTACAACACAGATACGCAGTATTTT CASSLAGLYNTDTQYF
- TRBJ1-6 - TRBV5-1 TGCGCCAGCAGCTTGGGGAGTGCCTATAATTCACCCCTCCACTTT CASSLGSAYNSPLHF
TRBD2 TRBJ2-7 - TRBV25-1 TGTGCCAGCGGACCCGCGGGGGCCTACGAGCAGTACTTC CASGPAGAYEQYF
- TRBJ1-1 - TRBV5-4 TGTGCCAGCAGCCTGCAGGGGTGGGATGAAGCTTTCTTT CASSLQGWDEAFF
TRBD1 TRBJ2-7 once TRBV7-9 TGTGCCAGCAGCGTCCGGGACAGGGATCCCTACGAGCAGTACTTC CASSVRDRDPYEQYF
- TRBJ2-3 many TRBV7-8 TGTGCCAGCAGTCAAACACCCTCAGGGGGGTCGACTGATACGCAGTATTTT CASSQTPSGGSTDTQYF
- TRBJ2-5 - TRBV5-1 TGCGCCAGCAGCTTACAGCCTCAAGAGACCCAGTACTTC CASSLQPQETQYF
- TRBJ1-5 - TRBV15 TGTGCCACCAGCCCCCTGGAGGCCGCCGCTCAGCCCCAGCATTTT CATSPLEAAAQPQHF
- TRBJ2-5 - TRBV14 TGTGCCAGCAGCCCCACCCGGCAGGCCCAAGAGACCCAGTACTTC CASSPTRQAQETQYF
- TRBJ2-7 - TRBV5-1 TGCGCCAGCAGCTCTGGAGTCCGTTCCTACGAGCAGTACTTC CASSSGVRSYEQYF
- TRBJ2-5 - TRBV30 TGTGCCTGGAGGGGAAAGCGAGAGACCCAGTACTTC CAWRGKRETQYF
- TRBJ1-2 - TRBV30 TGTGCCTGGACCGAGGGGTATGGCTACACCTTC CAWTEGYGYTF
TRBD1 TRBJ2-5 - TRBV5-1 TGCGCCAGCAGCTACGGGACAGTACAAGAGACCCAGTACTTC CASSYGTVQETQYF
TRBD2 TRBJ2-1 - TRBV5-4 TGTGCCAGCAGCTTAGGGACTAGCGTTCGTCAGTCCTACAATGAGCAGTTCTTC CASSLGTSVRQSYNEQFF
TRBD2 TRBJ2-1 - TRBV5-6 TGTGCCAGCAACATGGGACTAGCGGGCCCGACTTCCTACAATGAGCAGTTCTTC CASNMGLAGPTSYNEQFF
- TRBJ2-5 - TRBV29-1 TGCAGCGTTGATACGGGACCACCTCAAGAGACCCAGTACTTC CSVDTGPPQETQYF
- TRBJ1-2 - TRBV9 TGTGCCAGCAGCGTAACCGCGTTGGGGGGCAATGGCTACACCTTC CASSVTALGGNGYTF
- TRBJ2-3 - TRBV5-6 TGTGCCAGCAGCTCTCTAAGGGGCCCGAGCACAGATACGCAGTATTTT CASSSLRGPSTDTQYF
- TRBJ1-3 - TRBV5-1 TGCGCCAGCAGCCGAGGGTCCTCTGGAAACACCATATATTTT CASSRGSSGNTIYF
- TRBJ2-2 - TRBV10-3 TGTGCCATCAGGGGCCCGGCCCCGAACACCGGGGAGCTGTTTTTT CAIRGPAPNTGELFF
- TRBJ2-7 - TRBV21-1 TGTGCCAGCAGCAAAGGGGGCGTTTACGAGCAGTACTTC CASSKGGVYEQYF
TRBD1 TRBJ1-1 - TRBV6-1 TGTGCCAGCAGAAGACAGGGCGAAGCTTTCTTT CASRRQGEAFF
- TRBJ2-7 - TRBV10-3 TGTGCCATCAGTGTGGGTGGCGAGCAGTACTTC CAISVGGEQYF
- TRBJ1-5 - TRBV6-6 TGTGCCGTAAGTAATGGCGAGCTAAGCAATCAGCCCCAGCATTTT CAVSNGELSNQPQHF
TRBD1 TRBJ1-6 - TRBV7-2 TGTGCCAGCAGCCGACAGGGTTCAACCCTCCACTTT CASSRQGSTLHF
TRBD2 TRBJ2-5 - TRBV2 TGTGCCAGCAGACCGACTAGCGGTGGGAAGACCCAGTACTTC CASRPTSGGKTQYF
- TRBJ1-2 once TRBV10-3 TGTGCCACCACCCAAGATACCCATAACTATGGCTACACCTTC CATTQDTHNYGYTF
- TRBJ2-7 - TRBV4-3 TGCGCCAGCAGCCCAACTCGGGCCCTTCTCTACGAGCAGTACTTC CASSPTRALLYEQYF
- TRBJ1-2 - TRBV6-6 TGTGCCAGCGACGTCAGGCCAGCGAGTGGCTACACCTTC CASDVRPASGYTF
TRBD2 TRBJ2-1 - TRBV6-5 TGTGCCAGCGGCAAAGGTAGCGGGATAAATGAGCAGTTCTTC CASGKGSGINEQFF
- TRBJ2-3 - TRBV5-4 TGTGCCAGCAGCTTGGAGGGGGGGACAGATACGCAGTATTTT CASSLEGGTDTQYF
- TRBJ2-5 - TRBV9 TGTGCCAGCAGCGCCATCCCCCAAGAGACCCAGTACTTC CASSAIPQETQYF
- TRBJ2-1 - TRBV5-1 TGCGCCAGCGTTGGGCAGGGTTCCTACAATGAGCAGTTCTTC CASVGQGSYNEQFF
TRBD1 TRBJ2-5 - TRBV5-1 TGCGCCAGCAGCTTGGACGGACAGGTCCAAGAGACCCAGTACTTC CASSLDGQVQETQYF
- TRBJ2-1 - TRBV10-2 TGCGCCAGCAGTGAGTCGTGGGTTAGCGGATATCACAATGAGCAGTTCTTC CASSESWVSGYHNEQFF
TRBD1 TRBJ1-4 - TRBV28 TGTGCCAGCAGTCCCCCCGGACAGGAAAGGAGTGAAAAACTGTTTTTT CASSPPGQERSEKLFF
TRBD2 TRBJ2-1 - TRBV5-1 TGCGCCAGCAGCCCTGCTAGCGGGATGGATGAGCAGTTCTTC CASSPASGMDEQFF
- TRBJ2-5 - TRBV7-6 TGTGCCAGCAGCCCGCCAAACTCGAGCCCCCAGTACTTC CASSPPNSSPQYF
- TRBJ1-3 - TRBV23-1 TGCGCCAGCAGTCAATTAAGTACTGGAAACACCATATATTTT CASSQLSTGNTIYF
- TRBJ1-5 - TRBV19 TGTGCCAGTAGTATAGAGGCGGGGCGTCAGCCCCAGCATTTT CASSIEAGRQPQHF
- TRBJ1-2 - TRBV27 TGTGCCAGCAGTTTAGGCCCAGGGTTATATGGCTACACCTTC CASSLGPGLYGYTF
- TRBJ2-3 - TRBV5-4 TGTGCCACCACAGGTGGTAAGACAGATACGCAGTATTTT CATTGGKTDTQYF
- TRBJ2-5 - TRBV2 TGTGCCAGCAGCCCCGAGCAGCAAGAGACCCAGTACTTC CASSPEQQETQYF
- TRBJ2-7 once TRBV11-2 TGTGCCAGCAGCTTAGAGGGTTTTGGCGAGCAGTACTTC CASSLEGFGEQYF
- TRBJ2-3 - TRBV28 TGTGCCAGCAGTTACCCCTCCAGGGCCCCAGATACGCAGTATTTT CASSYPSRAPDTQYF
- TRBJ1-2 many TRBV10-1 TGCGCCAGCAGTGATACTCGGGGAGTCGGTGGCTACACCTTC CASSDTRGVGGYTF
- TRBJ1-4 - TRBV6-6 TGTGCCAGTCAACGTCCGAATGAAAAACTGTTTTTT CASQRPNEKLFF
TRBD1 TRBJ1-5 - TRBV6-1 TGTGCCAGCAGACCCATTACAGGGGCCGGACAGCCCCAGCATTTT CASRPITGAGQPQHF
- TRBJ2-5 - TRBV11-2 TGTGCCAGCAGCTTAGATAGTTGGGGGGCTGATTCAGAGACCCAGTACTTC CASSLDSWGADSETQYF